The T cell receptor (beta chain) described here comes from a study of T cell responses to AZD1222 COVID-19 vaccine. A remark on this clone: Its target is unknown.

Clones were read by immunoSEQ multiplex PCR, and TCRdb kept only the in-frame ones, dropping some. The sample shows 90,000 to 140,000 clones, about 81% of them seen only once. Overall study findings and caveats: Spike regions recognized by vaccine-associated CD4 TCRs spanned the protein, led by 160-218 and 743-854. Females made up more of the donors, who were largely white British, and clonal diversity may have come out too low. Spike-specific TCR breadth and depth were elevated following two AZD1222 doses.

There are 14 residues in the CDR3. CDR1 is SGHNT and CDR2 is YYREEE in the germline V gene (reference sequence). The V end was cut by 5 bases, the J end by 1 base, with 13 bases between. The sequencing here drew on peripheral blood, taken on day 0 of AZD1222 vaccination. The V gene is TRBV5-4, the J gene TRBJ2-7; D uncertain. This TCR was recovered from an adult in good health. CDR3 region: CASRSWEGSYEQYF. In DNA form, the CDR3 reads TGTGCCAGCAGGTCGTGGGAAGGGTCCTACGAGCAGTACTTC.